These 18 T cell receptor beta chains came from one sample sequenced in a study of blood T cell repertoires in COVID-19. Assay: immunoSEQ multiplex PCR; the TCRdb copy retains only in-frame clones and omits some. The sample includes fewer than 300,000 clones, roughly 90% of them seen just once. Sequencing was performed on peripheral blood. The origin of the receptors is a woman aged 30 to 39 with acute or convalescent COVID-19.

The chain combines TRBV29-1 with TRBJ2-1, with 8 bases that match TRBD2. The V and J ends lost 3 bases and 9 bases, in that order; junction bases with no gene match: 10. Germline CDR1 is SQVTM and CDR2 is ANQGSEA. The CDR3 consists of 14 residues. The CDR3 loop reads CSVDPANLAGEQFF. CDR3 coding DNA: TGCAGCGTTGATCCCGCTAATCTAGCGGGTGAGCAGTTCTTC.

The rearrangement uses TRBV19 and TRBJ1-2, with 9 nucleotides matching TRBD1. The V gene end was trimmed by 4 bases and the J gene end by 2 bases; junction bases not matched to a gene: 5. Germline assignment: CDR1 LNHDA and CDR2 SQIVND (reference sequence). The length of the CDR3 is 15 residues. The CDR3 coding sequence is TGTGCCAGTAGTAAGCCGGGACAGGGAAACTATGGCTACACCTTC. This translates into CASSKPGQGNYGYTF.

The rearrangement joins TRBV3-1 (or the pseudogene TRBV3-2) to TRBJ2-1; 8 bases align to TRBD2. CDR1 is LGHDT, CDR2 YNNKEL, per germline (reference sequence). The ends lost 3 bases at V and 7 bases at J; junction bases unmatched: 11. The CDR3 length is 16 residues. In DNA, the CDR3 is TGTGCCAGCAGCCAGCGCGGGAGGAGGGTTTGGAATGAGCAGTTCTTC. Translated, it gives CASSQRGRRVWNEQFF.

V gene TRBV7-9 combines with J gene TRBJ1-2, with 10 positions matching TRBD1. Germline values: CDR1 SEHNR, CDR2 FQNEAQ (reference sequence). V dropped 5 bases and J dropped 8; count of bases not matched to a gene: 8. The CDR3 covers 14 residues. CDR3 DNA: TGTGCCAGCAGCCGAGACAGGGGGCGGGGAGGCTACACCTTC. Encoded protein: CASSRDRGRGGYTF.

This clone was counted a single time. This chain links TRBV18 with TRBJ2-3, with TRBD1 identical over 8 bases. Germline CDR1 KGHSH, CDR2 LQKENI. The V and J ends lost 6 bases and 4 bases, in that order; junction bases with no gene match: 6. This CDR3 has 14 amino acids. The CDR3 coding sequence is TGTGCCAGCTCGCCAGGGGGCAGGGCAGATACGCAGTATTTT. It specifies CASSPGGRADTQYF.

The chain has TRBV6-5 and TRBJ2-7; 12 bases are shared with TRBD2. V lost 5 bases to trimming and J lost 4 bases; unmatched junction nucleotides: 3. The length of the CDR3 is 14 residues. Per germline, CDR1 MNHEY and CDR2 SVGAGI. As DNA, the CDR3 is TGTGCCAGCAGTAATCTAGCGGGAGGGTACGAGCAGTACTTC. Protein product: CASSNLAGGYEQYF.

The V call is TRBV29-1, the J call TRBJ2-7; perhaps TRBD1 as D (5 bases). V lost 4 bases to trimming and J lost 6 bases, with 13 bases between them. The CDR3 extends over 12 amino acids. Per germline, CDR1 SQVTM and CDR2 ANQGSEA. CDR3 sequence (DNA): TGCAGCGTTGTTTTGGTTCAGGGCGAGCAGTACTTC. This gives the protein CSVVLVQGEQYF.

The CDR3, as DNA: TGTGCCAGCTCACCTCTAACTGGGACAGGGGTCTACGAGCAGTACTTC. Amino acids: CASSPLTGTGVYEQYF. The chain employs TRBV18 and TRBJ2-7, with 10 bases identical to TRBD1. The CDR3 runs to 16 residues. The ends lost 3 bases at V and 3 bases at J; junction bases unmatched: 8. Germline loops: CDR1 KGHSH, CDR2 LQKENI. The whole variable domain, remainder taken from reference TRBV18 and TRBJ2-7, is NAGVMQNPRHLVRRRGQEARLRCSPMKGHSHVYWYRQLPEEGLKFMVYLQKENIIDESGMPKERFSAEFPKEGPSILRIQQVVRGDSAAYFCASSPLTGTGVYEQYFGPGTRLTVT.

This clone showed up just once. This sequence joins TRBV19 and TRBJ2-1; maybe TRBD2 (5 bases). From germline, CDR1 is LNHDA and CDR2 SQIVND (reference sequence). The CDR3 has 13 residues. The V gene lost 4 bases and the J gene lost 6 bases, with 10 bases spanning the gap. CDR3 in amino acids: CASSTISVNEQFF. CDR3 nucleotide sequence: TGTGCCAGTAGTACGATTAGCGTCAATGAGCAGTTCTTC.

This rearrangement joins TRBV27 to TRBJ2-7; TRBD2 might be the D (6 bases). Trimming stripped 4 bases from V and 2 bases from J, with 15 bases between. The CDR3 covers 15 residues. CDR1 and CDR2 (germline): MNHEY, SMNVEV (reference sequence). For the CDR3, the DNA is TGTGCCAGCAGTTCCCCGGGGACTTCCACCTACGAGCAGTACTTC. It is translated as CASSSPGTSTYEQYF.

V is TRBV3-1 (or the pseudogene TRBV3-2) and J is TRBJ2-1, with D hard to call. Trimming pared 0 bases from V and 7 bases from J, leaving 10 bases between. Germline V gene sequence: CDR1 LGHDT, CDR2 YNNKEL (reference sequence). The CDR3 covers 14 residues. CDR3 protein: CASSQEMARNEQFF. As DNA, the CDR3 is TGTGCCAGCAGCCAAGAGATGGCGCGGAATGAGCAGTTCTTC.

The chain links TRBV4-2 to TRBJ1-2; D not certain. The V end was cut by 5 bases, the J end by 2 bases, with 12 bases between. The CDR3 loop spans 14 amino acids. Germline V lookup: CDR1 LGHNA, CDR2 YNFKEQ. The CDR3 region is CASSSLGGNYGYTF. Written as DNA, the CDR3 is TGTGCCAGCAGCTCCCTGGGAGGGAACTATGGCTACACCTTC.

CDR3 sequence reads: CASSLIGQGARETQYF. For the CDR3, the DNA is TGTGCCAGCAGCTTAATCGGGCAGGGGGCGCGGGAGACCCAGTACTTC. The V and J genes are TRBV7-3 and TRBJ2-5; TRBD1 agrees at 8 bases. V shed 1 base and J 5 bases; nucleotides not matched to a gene: 9. Per the germline V gene, CDR1 is SGHTA and CDR2 is FQGTGA. The CDR3 has 16 residues.

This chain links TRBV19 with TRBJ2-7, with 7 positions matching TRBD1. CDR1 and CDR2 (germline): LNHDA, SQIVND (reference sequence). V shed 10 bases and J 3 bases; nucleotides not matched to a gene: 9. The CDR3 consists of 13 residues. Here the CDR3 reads CATQDRLNYEQYF. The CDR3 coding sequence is TGTGCCACCCAGGACAGGCTGAACTACGAGCAGTACTTC.

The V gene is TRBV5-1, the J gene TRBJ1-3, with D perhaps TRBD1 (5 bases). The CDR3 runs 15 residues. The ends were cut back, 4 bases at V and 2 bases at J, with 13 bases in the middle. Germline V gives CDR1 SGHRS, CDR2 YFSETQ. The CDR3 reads CASSGAGGTGNTIYF. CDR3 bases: TGCGCCAGCAGCGGAGCGGGGGGAACTGGAAACACCATATATTTT.

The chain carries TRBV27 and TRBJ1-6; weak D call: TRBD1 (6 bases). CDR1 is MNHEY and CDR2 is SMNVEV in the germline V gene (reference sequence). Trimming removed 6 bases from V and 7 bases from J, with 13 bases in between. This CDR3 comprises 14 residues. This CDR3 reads CASRPGQANSPLHF. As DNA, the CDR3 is TGTGCCAGCAGACCGGGACAAGCAAATTCACCCCTCCACTTT.

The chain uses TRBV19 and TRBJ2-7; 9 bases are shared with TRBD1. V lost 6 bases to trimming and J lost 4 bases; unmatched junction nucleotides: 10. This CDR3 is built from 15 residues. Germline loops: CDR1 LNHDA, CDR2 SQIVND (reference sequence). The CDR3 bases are TGTGCCAGTAGGGTTGGGGGGACAGGGCAGTACGAGCAGTACTTC. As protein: CASRVGGTGQYEQYF.

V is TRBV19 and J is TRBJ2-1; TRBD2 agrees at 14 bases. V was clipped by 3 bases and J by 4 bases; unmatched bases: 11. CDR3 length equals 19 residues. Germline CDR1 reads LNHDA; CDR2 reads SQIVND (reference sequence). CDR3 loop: CASSIYGTSGSSGYNEQFF. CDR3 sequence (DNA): TGTGCCAGTAGTATTTACGGGACTAGCGGGAGTAGTGGGTACAATGAGCAGTTCTTC.